This TCR beta chain comes out of a study of blood T cell repertoires in COVID-19. Looking at the study overall: Researchers got acute and convalescent COVID-19 samples from the United States, Italy and Spain. PBMCs, B-cell-depleted T cells, or T cells provided the cDNA or gDNA that made up the material.

There are a few counts of this clone. The CDR3 has 13 residues. Germline-derived CDR1 and CDR2 are MNHNY and SVGAGI (reference sequence). V lost 0 bases to trimming and J lost 9 bases, with 9 bases between them. Authors' processing steps: Estimated nucleated cell counts came from reference gene primer amplification. The protocol was immunoSEQ multiplex PCR, while the TCRdb copy is restricted to in-frame clones and leaves out a portion. The V and J calls and clone size are taken from that table; D and trimming were inferred from the DNA. The table lists about 200,000 clones, about 86% of them singletons.

The sequence derives from a man between 60 and 75 years old who had recovered from COVID-19. Sequences were obtained from peripheral blood. This chain joins TRBV6-6 and TRBJ2-1; D gene uncertain. Here the CDR3 DNA reads TGTGCCAGCAGTTACTCCATAGCTGGTGAGCAGTTCTTC. This sequence encodes CASSYSIAGEQFF.